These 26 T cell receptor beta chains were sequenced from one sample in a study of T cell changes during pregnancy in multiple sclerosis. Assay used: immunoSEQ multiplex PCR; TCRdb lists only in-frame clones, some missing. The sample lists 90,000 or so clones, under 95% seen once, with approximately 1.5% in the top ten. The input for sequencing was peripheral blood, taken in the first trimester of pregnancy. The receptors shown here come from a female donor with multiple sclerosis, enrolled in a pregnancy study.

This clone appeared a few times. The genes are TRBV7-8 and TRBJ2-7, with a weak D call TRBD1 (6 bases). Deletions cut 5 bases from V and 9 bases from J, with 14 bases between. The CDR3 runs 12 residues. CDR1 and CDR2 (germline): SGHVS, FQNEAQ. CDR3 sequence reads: CASSLLGDMQYF. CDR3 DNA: TGTGCCAGCAGCCTGCTAGGGGACATGCAGTACTTC.

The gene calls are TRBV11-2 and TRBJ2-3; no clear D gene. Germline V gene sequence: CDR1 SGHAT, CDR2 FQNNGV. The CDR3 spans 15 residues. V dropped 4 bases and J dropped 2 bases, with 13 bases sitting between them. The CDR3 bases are TGTGCCAGCAGCTCCGGCGGTGGTCACACAGATACGCAGTATTTT. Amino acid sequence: CASSSGGGHTDTQYF.

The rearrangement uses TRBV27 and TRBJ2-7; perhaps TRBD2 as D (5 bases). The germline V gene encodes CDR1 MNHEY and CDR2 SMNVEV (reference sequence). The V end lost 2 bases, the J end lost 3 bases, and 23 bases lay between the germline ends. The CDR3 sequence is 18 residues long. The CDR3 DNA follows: TGTGCCAGCAGTTTAAAGTTTCGGGGTATGGAACCTAACTACGAGCAGTACTTC. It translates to CASSLKFRGMEPNYEQYF.

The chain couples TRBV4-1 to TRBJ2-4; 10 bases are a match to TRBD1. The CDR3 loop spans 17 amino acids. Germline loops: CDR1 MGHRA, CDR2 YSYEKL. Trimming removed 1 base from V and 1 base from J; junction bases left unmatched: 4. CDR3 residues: CASSQVGQGWAKNIQYF. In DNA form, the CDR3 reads TGCGCCAGCAGCCAAGTGGGACAGGGGTGGGCCAAAAACATTCAGTACTTC.

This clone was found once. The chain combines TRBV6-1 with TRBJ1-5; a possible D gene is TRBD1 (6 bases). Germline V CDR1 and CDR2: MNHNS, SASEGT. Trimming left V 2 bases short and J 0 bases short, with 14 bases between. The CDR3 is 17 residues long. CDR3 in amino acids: CASSEFPTGTSNQPQHF. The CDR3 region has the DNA TGTGCCAGCAGTGAATTCCCTACAGGGACTAGCAATCAGCCCCAGCATTTT.

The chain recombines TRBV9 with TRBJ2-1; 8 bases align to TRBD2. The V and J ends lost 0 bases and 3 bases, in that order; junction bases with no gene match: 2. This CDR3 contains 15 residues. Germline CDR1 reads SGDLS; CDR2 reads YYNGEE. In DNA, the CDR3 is TGTGCCAGCAGCGTAGAAACTAGCGGCTACAATGAGCAGTTCTTC. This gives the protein CASSVETSGYNEQFF.

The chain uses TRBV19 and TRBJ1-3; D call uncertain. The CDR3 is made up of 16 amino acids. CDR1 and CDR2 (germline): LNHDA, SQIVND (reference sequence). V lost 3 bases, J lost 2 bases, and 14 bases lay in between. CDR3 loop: CASSILAQVAGNTIYF. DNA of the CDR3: TGTGCCAGTAGTATTCTGGCGCAGGTGGCTGGAAACACCATATATTTT.

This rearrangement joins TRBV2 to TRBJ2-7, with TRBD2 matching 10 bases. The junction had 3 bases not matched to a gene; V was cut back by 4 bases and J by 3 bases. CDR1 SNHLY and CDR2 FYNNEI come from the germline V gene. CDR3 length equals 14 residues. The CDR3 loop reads CASSVAGGHYEQYF. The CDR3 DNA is TGTGCCAGCAGTGTAGCGGGAGGACACTACGAGCAGTACTTC.

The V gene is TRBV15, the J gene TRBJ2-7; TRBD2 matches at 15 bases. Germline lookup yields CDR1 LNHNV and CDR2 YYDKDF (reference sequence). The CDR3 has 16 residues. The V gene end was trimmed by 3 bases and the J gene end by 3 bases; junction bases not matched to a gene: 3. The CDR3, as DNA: TGTGCCACCAGCAGCGGGACTAGCGGGAGGAGCTACGAGCAGTACTTC. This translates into CATSSGTSGRSYEQYF. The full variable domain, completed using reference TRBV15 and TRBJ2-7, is DAMVIQNPRYQVTQFGKPVTLSCSQTLNHNVMYWYQQKSSQAPKLLFHYYDKDFNNEADTPDNFQSRRPNTSFCFLDIRSPGLGDTAMYLCATSSGTSGRSYEQYFGPGTRLTVT.

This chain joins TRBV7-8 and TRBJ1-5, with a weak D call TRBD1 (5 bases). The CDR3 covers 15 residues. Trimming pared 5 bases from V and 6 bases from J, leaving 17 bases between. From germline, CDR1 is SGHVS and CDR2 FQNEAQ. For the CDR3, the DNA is TGTGCCAGCAGCCGAGGTGGAGGGGTAGGTCAGCCCCAGCATTTT. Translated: CASSRGGGVGQPQHF.

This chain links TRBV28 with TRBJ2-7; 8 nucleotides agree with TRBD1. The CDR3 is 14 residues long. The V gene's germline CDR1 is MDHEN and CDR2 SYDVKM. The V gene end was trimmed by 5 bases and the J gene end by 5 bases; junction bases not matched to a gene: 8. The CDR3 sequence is CASSTGTGFHEQYF. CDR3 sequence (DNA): TGTGCCAGCAGTACTGGGACAGGCTTCCACGAGCAGTACTTC.

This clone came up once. The CDR3 protein is CASSIAIGTGGGNTEAFF. The CDR3 nucleotides read TGTGCCAGTAGTATAGCCATCGGGACAGGGGGGGGTAACACTGAAGCTTTCTTT. The chain employs TRBV19 and TRBJ1-1; 11 bases are shared with TRBD1. The CDR3 runs to 18 residues. CDR1 is LNHDA and CDR2 is SQIVND in the germline V gene (reference sequence). The J segment lost 2 bases and the V segment lost 1 base, leaving 9 bases of the junction unmatched.

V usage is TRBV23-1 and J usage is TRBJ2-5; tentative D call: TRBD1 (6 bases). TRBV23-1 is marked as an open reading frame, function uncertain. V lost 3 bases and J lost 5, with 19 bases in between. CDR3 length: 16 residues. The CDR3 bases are TGCGCCAGCAGTCATACGACAGGTCATGAGGAGGAGACCCAGTACTTC. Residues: CASSHTTGHEEETQYF.

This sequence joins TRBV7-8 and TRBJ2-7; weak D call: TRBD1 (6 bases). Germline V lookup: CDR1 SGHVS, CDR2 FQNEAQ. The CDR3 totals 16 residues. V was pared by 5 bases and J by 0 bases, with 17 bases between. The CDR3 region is CASSPPGHGISYEQYF. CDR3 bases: TGTGCCAGCAGCCCACCGGGACACGGAATCTCCTACGAGCAGTACTTC.

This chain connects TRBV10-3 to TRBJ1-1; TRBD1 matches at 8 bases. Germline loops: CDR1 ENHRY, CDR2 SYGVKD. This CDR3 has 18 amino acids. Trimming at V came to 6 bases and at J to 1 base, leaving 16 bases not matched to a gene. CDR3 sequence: CAISGNGGKQGGNTEAFF. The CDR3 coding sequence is TGTGCCATCAGCGGGAACGGGGGGAAACAGGGGGGGAACACTGAAGCTTTCTTT.

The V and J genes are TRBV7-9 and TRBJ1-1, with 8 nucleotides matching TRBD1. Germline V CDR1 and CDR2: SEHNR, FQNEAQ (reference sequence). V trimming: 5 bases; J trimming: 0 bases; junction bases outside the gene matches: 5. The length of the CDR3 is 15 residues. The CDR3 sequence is CASSPAGGLNTEAFF. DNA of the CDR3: TGTGCCAGCAGCCCGGCAGGGGGCCTGAACACTGAAGCTTTCTTT.

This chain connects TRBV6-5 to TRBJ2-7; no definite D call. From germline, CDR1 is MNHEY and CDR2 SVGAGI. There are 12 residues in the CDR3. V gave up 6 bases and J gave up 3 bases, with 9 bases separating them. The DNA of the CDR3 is TGTGCCAGCAGCCCTTCGCGCTACGAGCAGTACTTC. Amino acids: CASSPSRYEQYF.

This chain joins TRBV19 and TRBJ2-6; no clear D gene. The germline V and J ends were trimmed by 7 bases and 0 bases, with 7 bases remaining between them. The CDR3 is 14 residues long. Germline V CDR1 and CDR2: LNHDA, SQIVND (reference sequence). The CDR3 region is CASKWSSGANVLTF. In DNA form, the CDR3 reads TGTGCCAGTAAGTGGAGCTCTGGGGCCAACGTCCTGACTTTC.

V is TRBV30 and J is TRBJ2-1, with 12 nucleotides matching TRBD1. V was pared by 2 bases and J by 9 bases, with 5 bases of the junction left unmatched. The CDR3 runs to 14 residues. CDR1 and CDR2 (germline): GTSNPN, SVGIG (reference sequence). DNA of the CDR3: TGTGCCTGGAGTATCGGGACAGGGGGCGGTGAGCAGTTCTTC. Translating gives CAWSIGTGGGEQFF.

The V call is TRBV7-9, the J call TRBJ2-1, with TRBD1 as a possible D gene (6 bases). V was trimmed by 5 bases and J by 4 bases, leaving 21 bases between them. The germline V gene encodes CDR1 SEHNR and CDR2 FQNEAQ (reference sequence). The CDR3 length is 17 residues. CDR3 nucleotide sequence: TGTGCCAGCAGCGAGAGTCGGGGACACGGGCAATACAATGAGCAGTTCTTC. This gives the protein CASSESRGHGQYNEQFF.

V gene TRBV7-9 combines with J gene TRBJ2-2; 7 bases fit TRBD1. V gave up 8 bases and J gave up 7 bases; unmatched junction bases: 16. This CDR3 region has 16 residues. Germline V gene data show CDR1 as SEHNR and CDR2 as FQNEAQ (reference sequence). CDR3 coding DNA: TGTGCCAGCTTGAAGAGACAGGGTTATGACGTCGGGGAGCTGTTTTTT. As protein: CASLKRQGYDVGELFF.

In DNA form, the CDR3 reads TGTGCCAGCAGCCCCCGGGACAGGGGGCGTTGGGTCGAGCAGTACTTC. Residues: CASSPRDRGRWVEQYF. The gene calls are TRBV9 and TRBJ2-7; 12 bases map to TRBD1. Germline loops: CDR1 SGDLS, CDR2 YYNGEE. V shed 4 bases and J 6 bases; nucleotides not matched to a gene: 11. The CDR3 totals 16 residues.

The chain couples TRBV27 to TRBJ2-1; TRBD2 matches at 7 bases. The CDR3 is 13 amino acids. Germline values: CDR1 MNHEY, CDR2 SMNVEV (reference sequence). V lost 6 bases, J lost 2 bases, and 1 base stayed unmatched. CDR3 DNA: TGTGCCAGCAGAGCGGGAACCTACAATGAGCAGTTCTTC. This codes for CASRAGTYNEQFF.

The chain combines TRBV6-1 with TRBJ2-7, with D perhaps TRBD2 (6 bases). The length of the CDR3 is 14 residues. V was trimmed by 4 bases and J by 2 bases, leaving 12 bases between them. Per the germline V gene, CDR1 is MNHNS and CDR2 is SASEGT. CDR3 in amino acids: CASSAGTDTYEQYF. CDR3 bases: TGTGCCAGCAGTGCCGGGACTGACACCTACGAGCAGTACTTC.

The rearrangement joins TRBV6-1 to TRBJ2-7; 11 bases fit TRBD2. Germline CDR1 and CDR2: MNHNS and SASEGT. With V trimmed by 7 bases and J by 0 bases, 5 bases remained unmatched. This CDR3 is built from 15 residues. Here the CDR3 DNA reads TGTGCCAGCACCCCTGGGACTAGCGGCTCCTACGAGCAGTACTTC. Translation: CASTPGTSGSYEQYF.

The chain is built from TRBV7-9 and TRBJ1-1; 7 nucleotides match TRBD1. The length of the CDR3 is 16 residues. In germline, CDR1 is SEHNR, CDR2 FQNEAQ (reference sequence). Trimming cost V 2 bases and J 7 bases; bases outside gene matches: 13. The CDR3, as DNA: TGTGCCAGCAGCTTAAATCGGGGAACAGGGGAGGTTGAAGCTTTCTTT. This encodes CASSLNRGTGEVEAFF.